The 30 T cell receptor beta chains in this list originate from one sample, sequenced in a study of control samples from healthy donors and cancer patients. Produced via immunoSEQ multiplex PCR; TCRdb's table is partial and in-frame only. This table has some 71,000 clones, about nine tenths appearing once. Sequencing input: PBMCs. These receptors originate from a woman aged 50 to 60 with colorectal cancer.

The chain uses TRBV18 and TRBJ1-4; no definite D call. V lost 9 bases, J lost 0 bases, and 5 bases lay in between. The CDR3 is made up of 12 amino acids. Germline-derived CDR1 and CDR2 are KGHSH and LQKENI. The CDR3 region is CASTATNEKLFF. The CDR3, as DNA: TGTGCCAGTACAGCAACTAATGAAAAACTGTTTTTT.

About this clone: The same CDR3 is also encoded by other DNA sequences in this sample. This rearrangement joins TRBV2 to TRBJ1-2; tentatively, D is TRBD1 (5 bases). The CDR3 spans 14 residues. With 2 bases removed from V and 2 bases from J, the gap between germline ends came to 9 bases. Germline CDR1 and CDR2: SNHLY and FYNNEI. The CDR3 bases are TGTGCCAGCAGTGAACGGCGGGGGAACTATGGCTACACCTTC. This encodes CASSERRGNYGYTF.

The chain links TRBV14 to TRBJ2-1; D not certain. The CDR3 consists of 9 residues. Trimming pared 10 bases from V and 15 bases from J, leaving 13 bases between. Germline CDR1 reads SGHDN; CDR2 reads FVKESK. Here the CDR3 reads CANTRSVFF. The DNA of the CDR3 is TGTGCCAATACGCGGAGCGTGTTCTTC.

This chain connects TRBV20-1 to TRBJ2-1; D call uncertain. The germline V and J ends were trimmed by 3 bases and 2 bases, with 20 bases remaining between them. Looked up from germline, CDR1 is DFQATT and CDR2 is SNEGSKA (reference sequence). The CDR3 sequence is 17 residues long. The CDR3 nucleotides read TGCAGTGCTAGTCCAAAGGTGGGATCCCACGCCTACAATGAGCAGTTCTTC. This encodes CSASPKVGSHAYNEQFF.

The chain is built from TRBV3-1 (or the pseudogene TRBV3-2) and TRBJ2-3, with D perhaps matching TRBD2 (5 bases). The CDR3 is 14 amino acids. CDR1 is LGHDT, CDR2 YNNKEL, per germline (reference sequence). The V gene lost 8 bases and the J gene lost 0 bases, with 12 bases spanning the gap. The CDR3 here is CASANRTSTDTQYF. The CDR3, as DNA: TGTGCCAGCGCCAATAGGACTAGCACAGATACGCAGTATTTT.

The J gene is TRBJ2-1, the V gene TRBV20-1; no reliable D call. The CDR3 runs 10 residues. The V gene lost 5 bases and the J gene lost 5 bases, with 4 bases spanning the gap. The germline V gene encodes CDR1 DFQATT and CDR2 SNEGSKA (reference sequence). The CDR3 coding sequence is TGCAGTGCTCAAAACAATGAGCAGTTCTTC. Protein: CSAQNNEQFF.

The chain combines TRBV6-5 with TRBJ2-7; perhaps TRBD2 as D (7 bases). There are 14 residues in the CDR3. V was cut by 2 bases and J by 2 bases, with 10 bases left in between. The germline V gene encodes CDR1 MNHEY and CDR2 SVGAGI. In nucleotides, the CDR3 is TGTGCCAGCAGTTACAGGGAGGGGGCCTACGAGCAGTACTTC. It specifies CASSYREGAYEQYF.

This rearrangement joins TRBV7-8 to TRBJ2-1, with TRBD2 matching 8 bases. This CDR3 spans 15 amino acids. Germline CDR1 reads SGHVS; CDR2 reads FQNEAQ. V was pared by 5 bases and J by 0 bases, with 3 bases of the junction left unmatched. In nucleotides, the CDR3 is TGTGCCAGCAGCCCGAGCGGGAGCTCCTACAATGAGCAGTTCTTC. Amino acids: CASSPSGSSYNEQFF.

The rearrangement joins TRBV3-1 (or the pseudogene TRBV3-2) to TRBJ2-1; 8 bases are shared with TRBD2. CDR1 is LGHDT, CDR2 YNNKEL, per germline (reference sequence). The CDR3 covers 15 residues. V lost 1 base and J lost 9; bases outside the gene matches: 8. CDR3 sequence: CASSQVSGGAGEQFF. CDR3 nucleotide sequence: TGTGCCAGCAGCCAAGTCTCCGGGGGGGCGGGTGAGCAGTTCTTC.

The genes are TRBV7-6 and TRBJ2-2; no firm D call. The CDR3 runs 15 residues. Germline V gives CDR1 SGHVS, CDR2 FNYEAQ. Trimming shortened V by 0 bases and J by 2 bases, and 7 bases separated the two germline ends. CDR3: CASSLARQNTGELFF. DNA for the CDR3: TGTGCCAGCAGCTTAGCGCGACAAAACACCGGGGAGCTGTTTTTT.

The chain has TRBV5-6 and TRBJ1-1, with D hard to call. The CDR3 contains 12 residues. The ends were cut back, 0 bases at V and 8 bases at J, with 8 bases in the middle. Germline V gene data show CDR1 as SGHDT and CDR2 as YYEEEE. The CDR3 loop reads CASSLVDREAFF. The CDR3, as DNA: TGTGCCAGCAGCTTGGTAGATAGGGAAGCTTTCTTT.

This rearrangement joins TRBV6-1 to TRBJ2-7, with 8 bases lining up with TRBD1. The CDR3 consists of 13 residues. With 3 bases clipped from V and 3 bases from J, the junction kept 1 base outside the gene matches. In germline, CDR1 is MNHNS, CDR2 SASEGT. In DNA form, the CDR3 reads TGTGCCAGCAGTGACAGGGGGCTCTACGAGCAGTACTTC. Amino acid sequence: CASSDRGLYEQYF.

V gene TRBV4-1 combines with J gene TRBJ1-6, with D uncertain. The CDR3 contains 15 residues. Between the trimmed V and J ends, which lost 4 bases and 5 bases, there was a span of 12 bases. Germline V gene sequence: CDR1 MGHRA, CDR2 YSYEKL. The CDR3 DNA follows: TGCGCCAGCAGCCGGGCGGGTAACGATAATTCACCCCTCCACTTT. This gives the protein CASSRAGNDNSPLHF.

This chain uses TRBV27 with TRBJ2-2; perhaps TRBD1 as D (6 bases). In germline, CDR1 is MNHEY, CDR2 SMNVEV (reference sequence). The V and J ends lost 4 bases and 1 base respectively, with 19 bases between them. The CDR3 is 18 residues long. The CDR3 bases are TGTGCCAGCAGTTCCCCCACGGGGACACACTGGAACACCGGGGAGCTGTTTTTT. Its translation is CASSSPTGTHWNTGELFF.

The V call is TRBV7-2, the J call TRBJ2-7, with D possibly being TRBD1 or TRBD2 (6 bases each). The V gene's germline CDR1 is SGHTA and CDR2 FQGNSA. The V and J ends lost 5 bases and 2 bases respectively, with 13 bases between them. The length of the CDR3 is 14 residues. The CDR3 region is CASSPSGGPYEQYF. The DNA for the CDR3 is TGTGCCAGCAGCCCTAGTGGGGGGCCCTACGAGCAGTACTTC.

This clone was seen a handful of times. The genes are TRBV5-1 and TRBJ1-3; 8 bases are a match to TRBD1. V shed 0 bases, J shed 4 bases, and the junction held 6 bases outside the gene matches. Germline CDR1 and CDR2: SGHRS and YFSETQ. The CDR3 spans 16 residues. This CDR3 reads CASSLEPGGFGNTIYF. CDR3 nucleotides: TGCGCCAGCAGCTTGGAACCAGGGGGCTTCGGAAACACCATATATTTT. Based on the CDR3 plus reference TRBV5-1 and TRBJ1-3, the full variable domain is KAGVTQTPRYLIKTRGQQVTLSCSPISGHRSVSWYQQTPGQGLQFLFEYFSETQRNKGNFPGRFSGRQFSNSRSEMNVSTLELGDSALYLCASSLEPGGFGNTIYFGEGSWLTVV.

The chain links TRBV6-5 to TRBJ2-7; 7 nucleotides agree with TRBD1. With V trimmed by 4 bases and J by 0 bases, 3 bases remained unmatched. CDR1 and CDR2 from the germline V gene are MNHEY and SVGAGI. CDR3 size: 14 residues. CDR3 nucleotide sequence: TGTGCCAGCAGTTGGACAGGAGCCTCCTACGAGCAGTACTTC. As protein: CASSWTGASYEQYF.

V is TRBV9 and J is TRBJ1-6, with D perhaps matching TRBD1 (6 bases). CDR3 length: 14 residues. V lost 1 base and J 5 bases, leaving 7 bases between the germline ends. Germline V CDR1 and CDR2: SGDLS, YYNGEE. The CDR3 DNA sequence: TGTGCCAGCAGCGTAAGGGGGGATAATTCACCCCTCCACTTT. Protein product: CASSVRGDNSPLHF. Combining the CDR3 with reference TRBV9 and TRBJ1-6 gives the whole variable domain DSGVTQTPKHLITATGQRVTLRCSPRSGDLSVYWYQQSLDQGLQFLIQYYNGEERAKGNILERFSAQQFPDLHSELNLSSLELGDSALYFCASSVRGDNSPLHFGNGTRLTVT.

The table lists this clone with a few counts. The chain recombines TRBV5-1 with TRBJ1-2; D may be TRBD1 (5 bases). The germline V and J ends were trimmed by 0 bases and 4 bases, with 10 bases remaining between them. This CDR3 has 14 residues. Germline CDR1 SGHRS, CDR2 YFSETQ. In nucleotides, the CDR3 is TGCGCCAGCAGCTTGGGAGGGGAAGCCTATGGCTACACCTTC. This translates into CASSLGGEAYGYTF.

The chain combines TRBV7-8 with TRBJ2-1; 12 bases are shared with TRBD2. V shed 4 bases, J shed 7 bases, and the junction held 8 bases outside the gene matches. This CDR3 contains 16 residues. Germline CDR1 is SGHVS and CDR2 is FQNEAQ. The CDR3 coding sequence is TGTGCCAGCAGCTCTAGCGGGGGGGCCTCTTCTAATGAGCAGTTCTTC. Protein: CASSSSGGASSNEQFF.

The CDR3 coding sequence is TGTGCCAGCAGCCAAGACAGGGCGGGCTACAATGAGCAGTTCTTC. Amino acid sequence: CASSQDRAGYNEQFF. The chain employs TRBV3-1 (or the pseudogene TRBV3-2) and TRBJ2-1, with D perhaps given as TRBD1 or TRBD2 (5 bases each). From germline, CDR1 is LGHDT and CDR2 YNNKEL (reference sequence). The CDR3 loop spans 15 amino acids. The V and J ends lost 0 bases and 3 bases respectively, with 9 bases between them.

Comment on this clone: Distinct nucleotide sequences in the sample also encode this CDR3. This chain joins TRBV5-1 and TRBJ1-5; D uncertain. The germline V and J ends were trimmed by 0 bases and 6 bases, with 10 bases remaining between them. This CDR3 is built from 14 residues. Germline CDR1 SGHRS, CDR2 YFSETQ. The CDR3 region has the DNA TGCGCCAGCAGCTTGGCATCGATGGGTCAGCCCCAGCATTTT. Translated, it gives CASSLASMGQPQHF.

The rearrangement joins TRBV5-6 to TRBJ2-7; D ambiguous. Per the germline V gene, CDR1 is SGHDT and CDR2 is YYEEEE. Trimming shortened V by 3 bases and J by 3 bases, and 7 bases separated the two germline ends. This CDR3 has 12 amino acids. CDR3 sequence (DNA): TGTGCCAGCAGCTCCAATGACTACGAGCAGTACTTC. Its translation is CASSSNDYEQYF.

This CDR3 reads CASSLGRYIGQADMNTEAFF. CDR3 sequence (DNA): TGTGCCAGCAGTTTAGGTCGTTATATTGGACAGGCTGATATGAACACTGAAGCTTTCTTT. The chain combines TRBV27 with TRBJ1-1, with 7 bases matching TRBD1. Germline V gene data show CDR1 as MNHEY and CDR2 as SMNVEV (reference sequence). This CDR3 is built from 20 residues. Trimming took 2 bases from V and 0 from J; bases not matched to a gene: 18.

This clone was counted once. This chain uses TRBV30 with TRBJ2-3; maybe TRBD1 (6 bases). The CDR3 is 14 residues long. Per the germline V gene, CDR1 is GTSNPN and CDR2 is SVGIG (reference sequence). The germline V and J ends were trimmed by 4 bases and 5 bases, with 16 bases remaining between them. The DNA of the CDR3 is TGTGCCTGGAATGCCAGGGGTGGAGAAGATACGCAGTATTTT. Its translation is CAWNARGGEDTQYF.

The rearrangement links TRBV9 to TRBJ2-7; D unclear. CDR1 and CDR2 (germline): SGDLS, YYNGEE. The length of the CDR3 is 15 residues. V dropped 3 bases and J dropped 2 bases, with 15 bases sitting between them. The CDR3 protein is CASSAREDRAYEQYF. The DNA for the CDR3 is TGTGCCAGCAGCGCCCGAGAGGACCGAGCCTACGAGCAGTACTTC. The entire variable domain, with the rest obtained from reference TRBV9 and TRBJ2-7, is as follows: DSGVTQTPKHLITATGQRVTLRCSPRSGDLSVYWYQQSLDQGLQFLIQYYNGEERAKGNILERFSAQQFPDLHSELNLSSLELGDSALYFCASSAREDRAYEQYFGPGTRLTVT.

The chain links TRBV7-2 to TRBJ2-1, with 9 bases lining up with TRBD2. The CDR3 length is 15 residues. Germline V gene data show CDR1 as SGHTA and CDR2 as FQGNSA. The V segment lost 10 bases and the J segment 5 bases; nucleotides outside the gene matches: 12. Written as DNA, the CDR3 is TGTGCCACCTCCCGGGATAGCGGGGGAAACAATGAGCAGTTCTTC. Protein product: CATSRDSGGNNEQFF.

This clone was seen once. V usage is TRBV21-1 and J usage is TRBJ2-7; TRBD1, the D gene given by the table, was not confirmed from the DNA. TRBV21-1 is marked as a pseudogene. The CDR3 is 18 residues long. For the CDR3, the DNA is TGTGCCAGCAGCAAAATAGGAGGGGGCCGGGGTGCCTCCTACGAGCAGTACTTC. It is translated as CASSKIGGGRGASYEQYF.

The chain joins TRBV5-6 to TRBJ1-2; 8 positions agree with TRBD1. The ends lost 4 bases at V and 6 bases at J; junction bases unmatched: 5. The CDR3 length is 13 residues. The germline gives CDR1 SGHDT, CDR2 YYEEEE. CDR3 protein: CASSMDRADGYTF. The CDR3, as DNA: TGTGCCAGCAGCATGGACAGGGCTGATGGCTACACCTTC.

CDR3 amino acids: CASSPLQGIANYGYTF. In nucleotides, the CDR3 is TGTGCCAGCAGCCCCCTGCAGGGTATCGCTAACTATGGCTACACCTTC. The chain links TRBV14 to TRBJ1-2; D is perhaps TRBD1 (5 bases). The V end lost 4 bases, the J end lost 0 bases, and 15 bases lay between the germline ends. The CDR3 covers 16 residues. Germline V gene sequence: CDR1 SGHDN, CDR2 FVKESK.